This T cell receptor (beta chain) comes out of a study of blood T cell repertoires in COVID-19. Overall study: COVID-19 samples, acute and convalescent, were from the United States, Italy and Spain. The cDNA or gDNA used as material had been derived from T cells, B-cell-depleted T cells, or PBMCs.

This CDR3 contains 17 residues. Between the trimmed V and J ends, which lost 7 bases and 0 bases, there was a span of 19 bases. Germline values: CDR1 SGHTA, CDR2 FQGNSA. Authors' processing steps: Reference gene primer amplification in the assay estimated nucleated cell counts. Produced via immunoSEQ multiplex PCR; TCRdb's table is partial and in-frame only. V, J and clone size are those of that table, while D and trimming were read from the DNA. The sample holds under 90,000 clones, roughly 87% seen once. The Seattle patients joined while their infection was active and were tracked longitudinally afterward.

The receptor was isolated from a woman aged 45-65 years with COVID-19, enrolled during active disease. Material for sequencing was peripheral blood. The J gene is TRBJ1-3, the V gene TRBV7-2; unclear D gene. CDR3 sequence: CASTFFGQAYSGNTIYF. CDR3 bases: TGTGCCAGCACCTTTTTTGGGCAGGCCTACTCTGGAAACACCATATATTTT.